A selection of T cell receptor beta chains follows, all from one sample in a study of cytomegalovirus exposure and HLA in healthy donors. Libraries were prepared by immunoSEQ multiplex PCR; TCRdb keeps only in-frame clonotypes and omits some of them. The sample lists more than 150,000 clones, 75% to 85% occurring once. Material: PBMCs. Receptors were obtained from a woman under 30 in good health and CMV-seropositive. CDR3s include the opening cysteine and the closing phenylalanine or tryptophan. Fields, in order: V gene, CDR3 protein.

v_call: TRBV6-5; cdr3_aa: CASSYTRGLMETQYF
v_call: TRBV9; cdr3_aa: CASSVDAQTGETERSYGYTF
v_call: TRBV19; cdr3_aa: CASSMSFDNLYEQYF
v_call: TRBV2; cdr3_aa: CASSEWGEDGYTF
v_call: TRBV6-5; cdr3_aa: CASSMGLQGHEQYF
v_call: TRBV5-1; cdr3_aa: CASSLDLWQGKDTQYF
v_call: TRBV28; cdr3_aa: CASTNTTHWTSVYEQYF
v_call: TRBV30; cdr3_aa: CAGDRGRIKETQYF
v_call: TRBV5-1; cdr3_aa: CASSLLGQGTYEQYF
v_call: TRBV5-4; cdr3_aa: CASSLPGLASDTQYF
v_call: TRBV10-3; cdr3_aa: CAIMKGQGRLGYTF